The present T cell receptor beta chain was sequenced within a study of Ad26.COV2.S vaccination and SARS-CoV-2 variants. In the case of this clone: Its antigen remains unidentified.

Treatment: roughly 19 received Ad26.COV2.S at low or high dose, single or two shots; roughly five received placebo; per-sample allocation not given. Sampling happened 63 days after the first vaccine or placebo injection. This CDR3 has 12 amino acids. Looked up from germline, CDR1 is SGHAT and CDR2 is FQNNGV. With 5 bases removed from V and 5 bases from J, the gap between germline ends came to 9 bases. Study conclusions and caveats: Vaccine recipients showed a spike-specific TCR breadth that was higher than in placebo recipients.

TCRdb's table, derived via immunoSEQ multiplex PCR, lists solely in-frame clones and lacks some. Among more than 300,000 clones, roughly nine tenths were seen once, and the ten largest hold 6.4%. The sequences come from peripheral blood, collected in a trial of Ad26.COV2.S vaccine versus placebo. The origin of this receptor is a person aged 18 to 59 who received the Ad26.COV2.S COVID-19 vaccine or a placebo. The V call is TRBV11-2, the J call TRBJ1-2, with D possibly TRBD1 on 5 matching bases. CDR3 sequence reads: CASSQGAYGYTF. Written as DNA, the CDR3 is TGTGCCAGCAGCCAGGGCGCGTATGGCTACACCTTC.